This note documents a single T cell receptor beta chain sequence. The antigen is not known. The data belong to a study of T cell repertoires in cytomegalovirus infection. Across the study: CMV infection plus the matching HLA type was flagged by public TCR beta signatures. Study-level points and caveats: Of the TCR beta families, the public ones yielded a cumulative frequency that identified carriers of CMV plus the relevant HLA. Clonotype analysis showed dominance of the ex vivo response by HLA-C-restricted CMV-specific TCR beta clonotypes.

TCRdb used MiXCR to reprocess the reads, holding one entry per CDR3 protein. Counted here are about 490,000 distinct CDR3 sequences, about 30% occurring once; the ten biggest clones make up about 13%. J gave up 7 bases and V 2 bases, and 8 bases lay outside the gene matches. CDR3 length: 15 residues. Germline CDR1 LGHNA, CDR2 YSLEER. The source material was PBMCs. The chain is built from TRBV4-3 and TRBJ1-5, with 7 bases fitting TRBD1. The clonotype comes from a human donor in good health (CMV status not recorded). Some clones in this sample may be carry-over from other donors' samples. CDR3 sequence (DNA): TGCGCCAGCAGCCAAACGACAGGGCAGCGGCAGCCCCAGCATTTT. Its translation is CASSQTTGQRQPQHF.